This T cell receptor beta chain was sequenced in a study of T-cell reconstitution after alpha-beta-depleted transplantation in children (TCRdb year 2016). Notes on the research overall: The study quantitatively tracked T-cell immune reconstitution after TCRalphabeta/CD19-depleted allogeneic hematopoietic cell transplantation in children using TCR repertoire profiling.

Overall study results and their limits: In some patients, the high TCRbeta diversity seen at day 60 was put down to recipient T cells and intrathymic progenitors that had survived conditioning. Hyperexpanded clone frequencies declined over subsequent months; after one year, T-cell counts and TCRbeta diversity were mostly attributed to newly produced T cells. About two months after transplant, the apparently early recovery of alphabetaT-cell counts reportedly depended on just several hundred clones that had expanded rapidly and came from non-depleted graft cells.

Libraries were prepared through PCR. The sequencer listed for this sample is Illumina HiSeq 2500. TCR library preparation used molecular barcoding, with unique molecular identifiers applied to normalize quantification of the TCRbeta repertoire. TCRdb took the public reads, trimmed them with fastp at Q25, ran MiXCR for clone calling and kept in-frame beta chains. Records with the same CDR3 protein are collapsed into one entry carrying the most frequent genes and DNA. Within this sample are under 450,000 distinct CDR3 sequences, with roughly 15% of them counted one time only. The leading ten clones occupy 25% to 30% of the sample. Concerning this clonotype: Its antigen remains unidentified. Base-call qualities are not available, and no considerably larger clone is one nucleotide away.

The sample's treatment or condition, from its label and the paper: allogeneic hematopoietic cell transplantation with graft depleted of TCRalphabeta T cells and CD19 B cells. Transplant recipients were children who received TCRalphabeta/CD19-depleted allogeneic hematopoietic cell grafts. Trimming at the junction amounts to 10 bases on V and 0 bases on J, and the germline ends lie 26 bases apart. CDR1 and CDR2, looked up from the germline V gene, are SNHLY and FYNNEI. Spanning cysteine to phenylalanine, the CDR3 consists of 18 amino acids. The retained sequence is limited to the CDR3, 54 bases, with the frame set at the first base.

This receptor was identified in a boy under two years old who had a stem cell transplant for Wiskott-Aldrich syndrome, so the T cells may come from the graft donor. The sequence is built from TRBV2 and TRBJ2-3, and perhaps TRBD2 as D gene, on 6 matching bases. The sample was PBMCs, mostly from graft donor cells, taken 360 days after TCRalphabeta/CD19-depleted stem cell transplant. The CDR3 protein is CAISLGGGGLRSTDTQYF. In nucleotide form, the sequence is TGTGCCATCAGCCTAGGTGGTGGGGGACTCAGAAGCACAGATACGCAGTATTTT. Outside the CDR3, residues come from the reference TRBV2 and TRBJ2-3 proteins, so the full variable domain is: EPEVTQTPSHQVTQMGQEVILRCVPISNHLYFYWYRQILGQKVEFLVSFYNNEISEKSEIFDDQFSVERPDGSNFTLKIRSTKLEDSAMYFCAISLGGGGLRSTDTQYFGPGTRLTVL.